This T cell receptor beta chain was documented in a study of spatial heterogeneity in lung cancer. Indicated time point: sample taken at primary tumor resection. No cells were sorted before sequencing. The whole RNA sequenced was extracted from tumor, nontumor lung or frozen PBMC. The 55 to 90 donors had untreated early-stage non-small cell lung cancer. Concerning this clonotype: What it binds is unknown.

Study results and limitations: TCRs found ubiquitously expanded in tumor appeared in blood more at resection than at follow-up.

Each molecule of TCR cDNA was tagged with one unique molecular identifier. TCRdb re-called the 5' RACE reads through MiXCR, storing one row per CDR3 protein. The profile shows about 15,000 distinct CDR3 sequences, approximately 8.5% of them singletons. Sequenced material: PBMCs, taken at surgery. The sequence derives from a female donor with early-stage non-small cell lung cancer.

CDR3 sequence (DNA): TGTGCCAGCAGTTCTCATAGCGGGGGGACCAACAATGAGCAGTTCTTC. This encodes CASSSHSGGTNNEQFF. This rearrangement joins TRBV6-2 or TRBV6-3 to TRBJ2-1; 10 nucleotides align to TRBD2. V lost 4 bases and J lost 5; bases outside the gene matches: 8. The germline V gene encodes CDR1 MNHEY and CDR2 SVGEGT. The CDR3 is 16 residues long.